The 9 T cell receptor beta chains in this list originate from one sample, sequenced in a study of shared clonotypes between healthy human individuals. Generated by immunoSEQ multiplex PCR, the TCRdb table keeps only in-frame clones and is missing some. The top ten clones hold under 0.15% of a sample with about 2,500,000 clones, around 94% of them seen once. The sample was naive CD4+ T cells sorted from blood. Subset reported: CD45RA+ positively selected. The source of these receptors is a man aged 18 to 30 in good health.

The V gene is TRBV25-1, the J gene TRBJ1-2; no reliable D call. Germline loops: CDR1 MGHDK, CDR2 SYGVNS. The CDR3 spans 11 residues. V was cut by 3 bases and J by 7 bases, with 6 bases left in between. CDR3 sequence (DNA): TGTGCCAGCAGTGAGATGGGTGGCTACACCTTC. The encoded protein is CASSEMGGYTF.

V and J are TRBV2 and TRBJ1-5; the D is unclear. The germline V and J ends were trimmed by 5 bases and 3 bases, with 11 bases remaining between them. The CDR3 sequence is 14 residues long. Per germline, CDR1 SNHLY and CDR2 FYNNEI. The DNA for the CDR3 is TGTGCCAGCAGTCAAGGGAACCTCAATCAGCCCCAGCATTTT. As protein: CASSQGNLNQPQHF.

Comments on this clone: Additional DNA sequences in this sample encode the identical CDR3. The rearrangement joins TRBV28 to TRBJ1-2, with unresolved D. Looked up from germline, CDR1 is MDHEN and CDR2 is SYDVKM. Trimming removed 2 bases at V and 0 bases at J, with 4 bases between. The CDR3 has 13 residues. Here the CDR3 reads CASSLAANYGYTF. The CDR3 DNA is TGTGCCAGCAGTTTAGCAGCTAACTATGGCTACACCTTC.

The rearrangement joins TRBV6-5 to TRBJ2-3; 11 bases match TRBD2. Germline CDR1 reads MNHEY; CDR2 reads SVGAGI. The CDR3 has 15 residues. The J segment lost 2 bases and the V segment lost 6 bases, leaving 4 bases of the junction unmatched. In DNA form, the CDR3 reads TGTGCCAGCAGAGTAGCGGGGGGGTACACAGATACGCAGTATTTT. Its translation is CASRVAGGYTDTQYF.

This clone has only one observation. J is TRBJ2-4 and V is TRBV30, with D maybe TRBD2 (6 bases). The CDR3 extends over 15 amino acids. Deletions cut 0 bases from V and 1 base from J, with 10 bases between. The germline CDR1 and CDR2 sequences are GTSNPN and SVGIG (reference sequence). The DNA of the CDR3 is TGTGCCTGGAGTGTCAGGGAGGCGGCCAAAAACATTCAGTACTTC. Its protein is CAWSVREAAKNIQYF.

This clone has just one count. The V and J genes are TRBV5-4 and TRBJ1-2, with D tentatively TRBD1 (5 bases). The germline CDR1 and CDR2 sequences are SGHNT and YYREEE (reference sequence). Trimming removed 0 bases from V and 7 bases from J, with 16 bases in between. The CDR3 consists of 15 residues. CDR3: CASSLGAGSEPGYTF. The CDR3 DNA sequence: TGTGCCAGCAGCTTGGGAGCAGGGAGTGAACCTGGCTACACCTTC.

This chain links TRBV30 with TRBJ1-3; the D is unclear. V lost 0 bases and J 2 bases, leaving 17 bases between the germline ends. Germline V lookup: CDR1 GTSNPN, CDR2 SVGIG (reference sequence). The CDR3 runs to 17 residues. The chain's CDR3 is CAWSVGRTFTAGNTIYF. CDR3 nucleotide sequence: TGTGCCTGGAGTGTAGGCCGGACTTTTACGGCTGGAAACACCATATATTTT. Complete variable domain (other parts from reference TRBV30 and TRBJ1-3): SQTIHQWPATLVQPVGSPLSLECTVEGTSNPNLYWYRQAAGRGLQLLFYSVGIGQISSEVPQNLSASRPQDRQFILSSKKLLLSDSGFYLCAWSVGRTFTAGNTIYFGEGSWLTVV.

The chain carries TRBV4-1 and TRBJ2-1, with TRBD2 as a possible D gene (6 bases). The CDR3 runs to 15 residues. V lost 4 bases and J lost 7, with 17 bases in between. Germline V gene lookup returns CDR1 MGHRA and CDR2 YSYEKL. The CDR3 is CASSLGGQVQNEQFF. The CDR3, as DNA: TGCGCCAGCAGCCTAGGAGGGCAGGTCCAAAATGAGCAGTTCTTC.

The gene calls are TRBV6-5 and TRBJ1-2; 10 nucleotides agree with TRBD1. The CDR3 is made up of 16 amino acids. CDR1 and CDR2 (germline): MNHEY, SVGAGI. V was clipped by 0 bases and J by 4 bases; unmatched bases: 5. The CDR3 DNA reads TGTGCCAGCAGTTACTCGGGACAGGGGAATCTCTATGGCTACACCTTC. It codes for CASSYSGQGNLYGYTF.